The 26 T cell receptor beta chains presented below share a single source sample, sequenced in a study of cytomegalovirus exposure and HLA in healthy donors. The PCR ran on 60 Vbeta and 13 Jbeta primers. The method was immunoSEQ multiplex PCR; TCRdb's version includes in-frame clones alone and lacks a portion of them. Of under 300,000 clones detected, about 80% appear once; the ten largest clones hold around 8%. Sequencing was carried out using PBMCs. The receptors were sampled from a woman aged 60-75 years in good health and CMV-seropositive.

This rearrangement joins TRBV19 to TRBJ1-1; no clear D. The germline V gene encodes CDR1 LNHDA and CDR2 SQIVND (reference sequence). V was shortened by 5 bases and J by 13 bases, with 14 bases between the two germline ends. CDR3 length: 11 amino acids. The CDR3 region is CASSSRARIFF. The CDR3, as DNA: TGTGCCAGTAGTTCCCGAGCGAGGATTTTCTTT.

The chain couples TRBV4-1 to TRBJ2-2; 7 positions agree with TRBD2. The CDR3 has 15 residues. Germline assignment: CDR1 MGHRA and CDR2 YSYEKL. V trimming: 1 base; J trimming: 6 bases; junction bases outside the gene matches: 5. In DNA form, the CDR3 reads TGCGCCAGCAGCCAAGTAGGAGGGAGGGCCGGGGAGCTGTTTTTT. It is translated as CASSQVGGRAGELFF.

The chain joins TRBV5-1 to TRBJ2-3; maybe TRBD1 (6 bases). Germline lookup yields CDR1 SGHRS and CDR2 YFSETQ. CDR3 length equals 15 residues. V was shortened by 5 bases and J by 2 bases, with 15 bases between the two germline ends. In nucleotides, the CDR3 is TGCGCCAGCAGACCGGTTTCGGGACACACAGATACGCAGTATTTT. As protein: CASRPVSGHTDTQYF.

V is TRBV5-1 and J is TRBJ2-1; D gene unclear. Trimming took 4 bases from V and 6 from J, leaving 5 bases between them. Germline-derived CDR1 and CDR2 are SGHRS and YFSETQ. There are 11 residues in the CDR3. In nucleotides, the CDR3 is TGCGCCAGCAGCATTAGCAATGAGCAGTTCTTC. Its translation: CASSISNEQFF.

In DNA form, the CDR3 reads TGCGCCAGCAGCGCCGCTCCACAGGGGACCTCTGGAAACACCATATATTTT. This sequence encodes CASSAAPQGTSGNTIYF. The chain links TRBV5-1 to TRBJ1-3; 7 bases fit TRBD1. Germline V gene lookup returns CDR1 SGHRS and CDR2 YFSETQ. V lost 4 bases, J lost 0 bases, and 10 bases stayed unmatched. This CDR3 has 17 residues.

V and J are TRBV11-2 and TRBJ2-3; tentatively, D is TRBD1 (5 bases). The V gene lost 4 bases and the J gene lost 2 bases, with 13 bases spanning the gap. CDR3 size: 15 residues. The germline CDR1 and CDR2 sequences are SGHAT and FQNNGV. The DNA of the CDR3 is TGTGCCAGCAGCTCTGGGGCTGGGGACACAGATACGCAGTATTTT. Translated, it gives CASSSGAGDTDTQYF. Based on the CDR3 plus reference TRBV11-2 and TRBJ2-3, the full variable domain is EAGVAQSPRYKIIEKRQSVAFWCNPISGHATLYWYQQILGQGPKLLIQFQNNGVVDDSQLPKDRFSAERLKGVDSTLKIQPAKLEDSAVYLCASSSGAGDTDTQYFGPGTRLTVL.

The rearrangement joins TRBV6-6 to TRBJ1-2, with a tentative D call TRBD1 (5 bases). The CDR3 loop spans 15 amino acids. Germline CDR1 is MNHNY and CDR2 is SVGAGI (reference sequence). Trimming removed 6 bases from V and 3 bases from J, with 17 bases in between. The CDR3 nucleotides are TGTGCCAGCAGATCTGACACCCAAGGGGACTATGGCTACACCTTC. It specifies CASRSDTQGDYGYTF.

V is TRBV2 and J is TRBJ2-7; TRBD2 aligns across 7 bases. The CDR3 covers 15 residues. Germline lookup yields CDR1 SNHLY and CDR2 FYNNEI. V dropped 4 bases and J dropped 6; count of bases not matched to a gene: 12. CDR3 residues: CASSGSGPTGGEQYF. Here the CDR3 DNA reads TGTGCCAGCAGTGGAAGCGGCCCGACGGGGGGCGAGCAGTACTTC.

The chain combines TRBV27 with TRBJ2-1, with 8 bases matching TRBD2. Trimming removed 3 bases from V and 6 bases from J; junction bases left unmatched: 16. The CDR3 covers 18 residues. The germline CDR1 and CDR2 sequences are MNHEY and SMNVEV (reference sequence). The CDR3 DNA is TGTGCCAGCAGTTTTGAAGTAAAGAGGACTAGCCTCGGCAATGAGCAGTTCTTC. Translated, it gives CASSFEVKRTSLGNEQFF.

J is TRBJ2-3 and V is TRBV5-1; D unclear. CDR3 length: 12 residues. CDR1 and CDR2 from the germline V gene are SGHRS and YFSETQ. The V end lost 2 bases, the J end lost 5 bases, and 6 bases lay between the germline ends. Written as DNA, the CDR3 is TGCGCCAGCAGCTTTTCTAGAGATACGCAGTATTTT. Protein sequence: CASSFSRDTQYF.

The CDR3 DNA sequence: TGCGCCAGCAGCCAGAGAGGGCCACAAGAGACCCAGTACTTC. Translating gives CASSQRGPQETQYF. This chain uses TRBV4-1 with TRBJ2-5; TRBD2 might be the D (5 bases). V lost 3 bases, J lost 2 bases, and 10 bases lay in between. This CDR3 contains 14 residues. Per the germline V gene, CDR1 is MGHRA and CDR2 is YSYEKL.

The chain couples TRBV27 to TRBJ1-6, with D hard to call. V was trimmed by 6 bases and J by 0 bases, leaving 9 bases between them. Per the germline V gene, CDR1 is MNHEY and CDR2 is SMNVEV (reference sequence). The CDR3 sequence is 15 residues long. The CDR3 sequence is CASRLQSSYNSPLHF. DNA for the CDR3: TGTGCCAGCAGGCTACAGAGCTCCTATAATTCACCCCTCCACTTT.

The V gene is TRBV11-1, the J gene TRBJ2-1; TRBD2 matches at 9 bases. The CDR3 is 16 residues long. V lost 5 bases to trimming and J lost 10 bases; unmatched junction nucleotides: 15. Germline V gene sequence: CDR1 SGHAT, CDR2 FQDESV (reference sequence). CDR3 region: CASSPLGLAGVGEQFF. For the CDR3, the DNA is TGTGCCAGCAGCCCCCTGGGACTAGCCGGCGTGGGGGAGCAGTTCTTC.

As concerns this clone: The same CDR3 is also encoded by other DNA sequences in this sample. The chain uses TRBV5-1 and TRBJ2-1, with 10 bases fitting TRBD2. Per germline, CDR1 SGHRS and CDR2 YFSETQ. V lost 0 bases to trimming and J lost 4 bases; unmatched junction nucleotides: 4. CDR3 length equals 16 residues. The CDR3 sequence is CASSLAWTSGYNEQFF. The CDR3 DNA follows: TGCGCCAGCAGCTTGGCCTGGACTAGCGGATACAATGAGCAGTTCTTC.

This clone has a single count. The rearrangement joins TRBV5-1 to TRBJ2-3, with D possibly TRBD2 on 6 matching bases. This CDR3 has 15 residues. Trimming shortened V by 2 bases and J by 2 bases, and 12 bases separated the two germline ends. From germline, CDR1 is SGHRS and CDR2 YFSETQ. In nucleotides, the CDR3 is TGCGCCAGCAGCTTCGGGCGGGGAGACACAGATACGCAGTATTTT. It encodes CASSFGRGDTDTQYF.

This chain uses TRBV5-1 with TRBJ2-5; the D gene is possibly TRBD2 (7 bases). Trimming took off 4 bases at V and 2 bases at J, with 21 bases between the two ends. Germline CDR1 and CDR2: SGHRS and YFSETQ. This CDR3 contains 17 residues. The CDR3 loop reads CASSRGRGPGAQETQYF. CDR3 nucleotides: TGCGCCAGCAGCCGTGGGCGGGGGCCAGGGGCGCAAGAGACCCAGTACTTC.

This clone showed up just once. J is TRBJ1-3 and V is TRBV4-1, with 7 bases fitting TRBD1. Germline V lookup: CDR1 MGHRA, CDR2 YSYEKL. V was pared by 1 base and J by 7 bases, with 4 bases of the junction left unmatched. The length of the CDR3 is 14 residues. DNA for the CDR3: TGCGCCAGCAGCCAAGCAGGGGGTCCGAACACCATATATTTT. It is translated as CASSQAGGPNTIYF.

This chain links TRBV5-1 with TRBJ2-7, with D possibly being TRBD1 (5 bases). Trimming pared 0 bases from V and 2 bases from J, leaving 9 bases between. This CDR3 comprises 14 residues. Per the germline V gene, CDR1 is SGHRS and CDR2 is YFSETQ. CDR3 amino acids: CASSLAPRAYEQYF. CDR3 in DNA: TGCGCCAGCAGCTTGGCCCCCAGGGCCTACGAGCAGTACTTC.

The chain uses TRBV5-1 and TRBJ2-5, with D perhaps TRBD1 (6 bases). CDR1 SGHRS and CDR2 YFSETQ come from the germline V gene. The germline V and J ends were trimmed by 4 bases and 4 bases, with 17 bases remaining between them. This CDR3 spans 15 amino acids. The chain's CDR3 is CASSPRVGAGETQYF. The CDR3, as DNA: TGCGCCAGCAGCCCTCGGGTGGGGGCAGGAGAGACCCAGTACTTC.

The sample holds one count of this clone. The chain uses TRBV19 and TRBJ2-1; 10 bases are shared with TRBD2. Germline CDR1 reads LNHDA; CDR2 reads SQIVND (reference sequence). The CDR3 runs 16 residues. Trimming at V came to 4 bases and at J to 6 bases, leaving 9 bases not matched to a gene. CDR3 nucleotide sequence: TGTGCCAGTAGTACCACCGCACTAGCGGGAATCAATGAGCAGTTCTTC. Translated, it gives CASSTTALAGINEQFF.

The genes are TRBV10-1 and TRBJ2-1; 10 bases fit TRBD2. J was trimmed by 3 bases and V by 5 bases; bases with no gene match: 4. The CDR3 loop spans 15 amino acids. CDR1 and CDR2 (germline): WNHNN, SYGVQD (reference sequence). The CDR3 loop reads CASSFRLAGYNEQFF. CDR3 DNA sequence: TGCGCCAGCAGTTTTAGACTAGCGGGCTACAATGAGCAGTTCTTC.

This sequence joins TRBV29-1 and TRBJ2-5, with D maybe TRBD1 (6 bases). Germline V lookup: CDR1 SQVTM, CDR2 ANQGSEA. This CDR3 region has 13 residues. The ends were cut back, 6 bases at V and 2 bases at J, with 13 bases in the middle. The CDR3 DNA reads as TGCAGCGTCGGACAGCTACTGCAAGAGACCCAGTACTTC. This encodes CSVGQLLQETQYF.

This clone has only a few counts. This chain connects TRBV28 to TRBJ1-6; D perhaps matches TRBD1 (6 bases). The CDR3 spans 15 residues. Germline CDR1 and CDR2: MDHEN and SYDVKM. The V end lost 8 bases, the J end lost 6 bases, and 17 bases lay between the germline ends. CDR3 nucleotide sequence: TGTGCCAGCGTGAAGGGTGGGGGCCGTAATTCACCCCTCCACTTT. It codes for CASVKGGGRNSPLHF. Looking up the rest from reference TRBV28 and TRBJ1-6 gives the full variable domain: DVKVTQSSRYLVKRTGEKVFLECVQDMDHENMFWYRQDPGLGLRLIYFSYDVKMKEKGDIPEGYSVSREKKERFSLILESASTNQTSMYLCASVKGGGRNSPLHFGNGTRLTVT.

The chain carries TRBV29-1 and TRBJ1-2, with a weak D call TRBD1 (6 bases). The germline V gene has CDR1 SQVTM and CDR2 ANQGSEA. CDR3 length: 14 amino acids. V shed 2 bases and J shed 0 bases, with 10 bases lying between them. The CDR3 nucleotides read TGCAGCGTTGAATGGGACACCACTAACTATGGCTACACCTTC. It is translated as CSVEWDTTNYGYTF.

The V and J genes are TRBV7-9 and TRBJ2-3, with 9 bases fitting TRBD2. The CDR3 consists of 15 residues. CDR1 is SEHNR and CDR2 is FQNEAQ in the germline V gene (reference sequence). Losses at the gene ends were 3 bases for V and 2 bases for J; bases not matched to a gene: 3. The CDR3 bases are TGTGCCAGCAGCTTCAGACTAGCGGACACAGATACGCAGTATTTT. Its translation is CASSFRLADTDTQYF.

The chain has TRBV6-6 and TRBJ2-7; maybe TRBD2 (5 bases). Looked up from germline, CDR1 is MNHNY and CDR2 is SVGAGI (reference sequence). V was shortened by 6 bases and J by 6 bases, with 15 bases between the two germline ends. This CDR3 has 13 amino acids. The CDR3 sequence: CASRSLRGGEQYF. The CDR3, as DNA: TGTGCCAGCAGGAGTCTTCGGGGTGGCGAGCAGTACTTC.